This is a list of T cell receptor beta chains from one sample in a study of blood T cells in healthy people across ages. TCRdb called the 5' RACE reads again in MiXCR, with one record for every CDR3 protein. This table has roughly 1 million distinct CDR3 sequences, approximately 25% appearing once. The same data also went into a second study, on T cells of mothers and their children.

Material for sequencing was blood. Receptor source: a girl aged 2 to 10 in good health. The CDR3 runs from the conserved cysteine through the conserved F or W. A D gene is named only where the DNA matches it firmly. Size is stated for part of the rows, as once, few or many counts, or as a class when the clone is expanded.

D: NA; length: 13; size: few; V: TRBV4-1; J: TRBJ2-5; DNA: TGCGCCAGCAGCCAGACACTCGATAAGACCCAGTACTTC; CDR3: CASSQTLDKTQYF
D: NA; length: 15; size: NA; V: TRBV28; J: TRBJ1-5; DNA: TGTGCCAGCAGTTTGTGGGACGGACTCAATCAGCCCCAGCATTTT; CDR3: CASSLWDGLNQPQHF
D: NA; length: 14; size: few; V: TRBV28; J: TRBJ2-1; DNA: TGTGCCAGCAGTCATGGGGGACTTTACAATGAGCAGTTCTTC; CDR3: CASSHGGLYNEQFF
D: NA; length: 15; size: few; V: TRBV7-9; J: TRBJ2-2; DNA: TGTGCCAGCAGCTTAGGTAGAGGTTTCGAAGGGGAGCTGTTTTTT; CDR3: CASSLGRGFEGELFF
D: TRBD2; length: 14; size: NA; V: TRBV5-1; J: TRBJ2-7; DNA: TGCGCCAGCAGCGCGCCGGGACTAGCGGGCGAGCAGTACTTC; CDR3: CASSAPGLAGEQYF
D: NA; length: 14; size: NA; V: TRBV6-2/TRBV6-3; J: TRBJ2-1; DNA: TGTGCCAGCAGTCTGACAGGATCTCGCTACGAGCAGTTCTTC; CDR3: CASSLTGSRYEQFF
D: NA; length: 14; size: NA; V: TRBV6-1; J: TRBJ2-6; DNA: TGTGCCAGCATAACGAACTCTGGGGCCAACGTCCTGACTTTC; CDR3: CASITNSGANVLTF
D: NA; length: 14; size: few; V: TRBV6-1; J: TRBJ1-5; DNA: TGTGCCAGCAGTGAATATAAAGGTAATCAGCCCCAGCATTTT; CDR3: CASSEYKGNQPQHF
D: NA; length: 12; size: NA; V: TRBV12-3/TRBV12-4; J: TRBJ2-1; DNA: TGTTCCAGCAGTCCCCTTAGCGGTGAGCAGTTCTTC; CDR3: CSSSPLSGEQFF
D: TRBD1; length: 13; size: few; V: TRBV3-1; J: TRBJ1-2; DNA: TGTGCCAGCAGCCGAAGGGACAGGTATCGCTACACCTTC; CDR3: CASSRRDRYRYTF
D: TRBD1; length: 14; size: few; V: TRBV4-3; J: TRBJ2-7; DNA: TGCGCCAGCAGCCATACGACAGGGGGGTCCGAGCAGTACTTC; CDR3: CASSHTTGGSEQYF
D: TRBD1; length: 14; size: NA; V: TRBV7-6; J: TRBJ1-1; DNA: TGTGCCAGCAGCTTACAAACAGGGGCCACTGAAGCTTTCTTT; CDR3: CASSLQTGATEAFF
D: NA; length: 17; size: few; V: TRBV10-3; J: TRBJ1-6; DNA: TGTGCCATCAGTGAGACTTCTAAGACAGGCCTCTCTGCGCCCCTCCACTTT; CDR3: CAISETSKTGLSAPLHF
D: NA; length: 13; size: few; V: TRBV7-2; J: TRBJ2-7; DNA: TGTGCCAGCAGCCTTAACAGGGACGGCGAGCAGTACTTC; CDR3: CASSLNRDGEQYF
D: TRBD2; length: 15; size: NA; V: TRBV7-8; J: TRBJ2-1; DNA: TGTGCCAGCAGCTCCGGCGCGGCGGGGGGAAATGAGCAGTTCTTC; CDR3: CASSSGAAGGNEQFF
D: NA; length: 14; size: NA; V: TRBV12-3/TRBV12-4; J: TRBJ1-1; DNA: TGTGCCAGCAGTTTCTCCGGGGGCGCTACTGAAGCTTTCTTT; CDR3: CASSFSGGATEAFF
D: TRBD1; length: 14; size: NA; V: TRBV4-2; J: TRBJ1-2; DNA: TGTGCCAGCAGCCAAAGTCAGGGGGACTATGGCTACACCTTC; CDR3: CASSQSQGDYGYTF
D: NA; length: 14; size: few; V: TRBV29-1; J: TRBJ2-1; DNA: TGCAGCGTTGAGCCCAGGAGCTCCTACAATGAGCAGTTCTTC; CDR3: CSVEPRSSYNEQFF
D: TRBD2; length: 13; size: NA; V: TRBV29-1; J: TRBJ2-1; DNA: TGCAGCGTTGAAGCGGGAGGGCCGAGGGAGCAGTTCTTC; CDR3: CSVEAGGPREQFF
D: NA; length: 8; size: few; V: TRBV6-2/TRBV6-3; J: TRBJ2-3; DNA: TGTGCCCTCCATACGCAGTATTTT; CDR3: CALHTQYF
D: NA; length: 13; size: NA; V: TRBV28; J: TRBJ2-3; DNA: TGTGCCAGCAGTTTAAGCTCCCAGGGGACGCAGTATTTT; CDR3: CASSLSSQGTQYF
D: TRBD2; length: 16; size: NA; V: TRBV7-3; J: TRBJ2-1; DNA: TGTGCCAGCAGCCCCGGGACTAGCATTTCCAACAATGAGCAGTTCTTC; CDR3: CASSPGTSISNNEQFF
D: NA; length: 16; size: NA; V: TRBV29-1; J: TRBJ2-7; DNA: TGCAGCGTTGAAATTAACCCTTTGCCGGGTTTCTACGAGCAGTACTTC; CDR3: CSVEINPLPGFYEQYF
D: NA; length: 15; size: few; V: TRBV5-1; J: TRBJ2-7; DNA: TGCGCCAGCAGCCCCACCCAGTTCGCCTCCTACGAGCAGTACTTC; CDR3: CASSPTQFASYEQYF
D: NA; length: 12; size: NA; V: TRBV12-5; J: TRBJ2-5; DNA: TGTGCTAGTGGCGAAACGTCGGGACTTGAGTTCTTC; CDR3: CASGETSGLEFF
D: NA; length: 14; size: few; V: TRBV20-1; J: TRBJ2-1; DNA: TGCAGTGCGAGTAGCGGAGGGCCTCACAATGAGCAGTTCTTC; CDR3: CSASSGGPHNEQFF
D: TRBD2; length: 16; size: few; V: TRBV28; J: TRBJ2-7; DNA: TGTGCCAGCAGTTTCGAAGCGGGAGCGAGGGGCTACGAGCAGTACTTC; CDR3: CASSFEAGARGYEQYF
D: NA; length: 11; size: few; V: TRBV10-3; J: TRBJ1-1; DNA: TGTGCCACCCAGTGGGGCACTGAAGCTTTCTTT; CDR3: CATQWGTEAFF
D: NA; length: 15; size: few; V: TRBV29-1; J: TRBJ2-6; DNA: TGCAGCAACCAACGCAGGGGTTCTGGGGCCAACGTCCTGACTTTC; CDR3: CSNQRRGSGANVLTF